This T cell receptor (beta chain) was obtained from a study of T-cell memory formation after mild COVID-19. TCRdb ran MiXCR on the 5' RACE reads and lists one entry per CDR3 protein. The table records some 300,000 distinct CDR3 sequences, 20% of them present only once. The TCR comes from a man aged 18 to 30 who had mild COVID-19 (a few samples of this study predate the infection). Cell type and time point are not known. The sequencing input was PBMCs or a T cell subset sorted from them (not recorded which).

CDR3 protein: CATSGSWGDEQFF. The CDR3 region has the DNA TGTGCCACCAGTGGGTCCTGGGGGGATGAGCAGTTCTTC. The V and J genes are TRBV24-1 and TRBJ2-1, with D possibly TRBD2 on 6 matching bases. With 5 bases removed from V and 8 bases from J, the gap between germline ends came to 12 bases. The germline V gene has CDR1 KGHDR and CDR2 SFDVKD. The CDR3 sequence is 13 residues long.